The T cell receptor (beta chain) under discussion was sequenced for a study of T cells in Graves' hyperthyroidism and ophthalmopathy (dated by TCRdb to between 2017 and 2020). Looking at the study overall: Peripheral blood samples were taken at initial diagnosis, before any treatment was given. To identify TCR V-J signatures that set the groups apart, the researchers used a discovery cohort of roughly 100 patients, made up of around 42 with Graves' ophthalmopathy and some 55 with stable Graves' hyperthyroidism. An independent validation cohort of 18 to 20 hyperthyroidism patients and about 15 patients who later progressed to ophthalmopathy tested prospective prediction of ophthalmopathy. For training and testing, the 100 or so patients in the discovery cohort were randomly divided in a 7:3 ratio. In about six Graves' hyperthyroidism patients, the study also compared T-cell repertoires from thyroid tissue with T-cell repertoires from blood. Following sampling, methimazole starting at 30 mg daily was given to hyperthyroidism patients, and high-dose intravenous methylprednisolone was given to ophthalmopathy patients. The paper reports TCR Vbeta CDR3 sequencing of 130 to 150 peripheral blood samples: around 41 ophthalmopathy, under 80 hyperthyroidism and around 17 progressor patients. Study-level results and caveats: In validation, progression to ophthalmopathy was predicted by the model with almost 71% sensitivity and roughly 76% specificity, a median of 6.5 months before onset. A model built on a 13 V-J signature distinguished ophthalmopathy from stable hyperthyroidism, reaching roughly 88% sensitivity and 81.08% specificity in cross-validation and 80%/75% in testing. No statistical method was used to fix the sample size in advance, and group allocation was not hidden from the investigators. Most expanded thyroid clonotypes (frequency above 0.001) were also detected in blood, suggesting blood repertoires may reflect thyroid immune responses.

Stable Graves' hyperthyroidism was defined as no progression to ophthalmopathy during 18 months of follow-up. Hyperthyroidism patients were newly diagnosed, had a disease duration of under 2 months, and were aged 18 to 65 years. Patients with uncontrolled infections, other autoimmune diseases, pregnancy or lactation were excluded. Diagnoses were established on the basis of clinical symptoms, serum thyroxine and TRAb, thyroid ultrasound, and orbital computed tomography. Ficoll-Paque density gradient centrifugation was used to isolate PBMCs from 8 to 10 ml of fresh peripheral blood. Total RNA was extracted with Trizol reagent, and quality was checked on an Agilent 2100 Bioanalyzer. The table lists this clonotype with many counts. Its antigen remains unidentified. Base qualities are not provided; no much larger clone lies one nucleotide away. From a lookup of the germline V gene (reference sequence), CDR1 and CDR2 are LNHDA and SQIVND. The CDR3 numbers 14 residues from cysteine through phenylalanine. Only the CDR3 DNA is retained, 42 bases long and in frame from the first base. V lost 5 bases and J lost 5 bases; the stretch between them is 16 bases long.

The TCR beta CDR3 regions were amplified from the RNA transcripts. For the first round of RT-PCR on the TCR CDR3, the HTBI primer set was used together with the Qiagen OneStep RT-PCR kit. Libraries were constructed in a second round of multiplex PCR, after which size selection and purification were carried out. The libraries were sequenced on an Illumina HiSeq2000 using paired-end 100 bp reads. On the study's bioinformatics: SOAPnuke was used to process the raw data, removing reads that contained adapters or uncalled bases, had a mean Phred below 15, or lacked an exact match to the constant primer or identifier. High-quality paired reads were merged with COPE v1.2.5, and unique nucleotide sequences were defined as clonotypes. MiTCR v1.1 was used to align clonotypes to the IMGT TRBV, TRBD and TRBJ reference segments. Analysis was restricted to V-J combinations with a frequency above 0.0001, which covered 99% to 99.2% of repertoires. The TCS score was defined as F50 (clonal expansion) divided by E x V (chaos), with BLOSUM62-based TCRdist calculated between CDR3 peptides within each V-J. Welch's t-statistics and random forest reduced fewer than 600 V-J features to around 14, which were used in a naive Bayes classifier (R e1071). The Morisita-Horn index was used to measure how similar the thyroid and blood repertoires were. TCRdb reprocessing: public reads trimmed at Q25 with fastp, clones called with MiXCR, in-frame beta chains kept. Here each entry gathers all rows of one CDR3 protein and keeps the most common genes and DNA. These V and J calls are TCRdb output, not the study's own analysis. Within this sample are hundreds of thousands of distinct CDR3 sequences, with 38% of them counted one time only. The ten most abundant clones make up around 10% of the sample.

This receptor was obtained from a man aged 18 to 30 with Graves' hyperthyroidism. Rearrangement joined TRBV19 to TRBJ2-7, with the D gene call left open. Material: blood. The nucleotide sequence is given as TGTGCCAGTAGTCCCCCACAGAGTGGCCACGAGCAGTACTTC. This encodes CASSPPQSGHEQYF.